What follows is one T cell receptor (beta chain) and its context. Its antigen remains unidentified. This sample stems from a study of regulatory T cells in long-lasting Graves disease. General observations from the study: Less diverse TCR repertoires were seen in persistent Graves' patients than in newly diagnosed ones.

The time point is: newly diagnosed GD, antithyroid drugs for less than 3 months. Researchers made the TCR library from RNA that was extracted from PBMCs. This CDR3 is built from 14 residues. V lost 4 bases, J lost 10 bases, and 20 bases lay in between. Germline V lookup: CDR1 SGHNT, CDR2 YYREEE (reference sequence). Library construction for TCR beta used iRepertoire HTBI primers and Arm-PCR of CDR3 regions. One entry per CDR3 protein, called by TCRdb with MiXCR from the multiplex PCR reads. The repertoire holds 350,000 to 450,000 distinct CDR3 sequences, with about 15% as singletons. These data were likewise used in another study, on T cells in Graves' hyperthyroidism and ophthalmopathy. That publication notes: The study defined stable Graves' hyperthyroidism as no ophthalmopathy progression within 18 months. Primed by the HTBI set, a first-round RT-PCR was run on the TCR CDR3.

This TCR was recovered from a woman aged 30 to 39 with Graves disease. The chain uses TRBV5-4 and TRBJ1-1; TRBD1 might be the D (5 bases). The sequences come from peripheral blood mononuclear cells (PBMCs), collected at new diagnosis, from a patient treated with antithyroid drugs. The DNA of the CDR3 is TGTGCCAGCAGCCCAGACCGGGACCCTGGGGGAGCTTTCTTT. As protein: CASSPDRDPGGAFF.